Following are 3 T cell receptor beta chains from one sample sequenced in a study of long-term antiretroviral therapy in people with HIV. The run of the v3.0 immunoSEQ assay was at survey level. Profiled with immunoSEQ multiplex PCR; TCRdb holds only in-frame clones, not every one. The top ten clones hold 6.2% of a sample with tens of thousands of clones, over 80% of them seen once. The starting material was unsorted PBMCs, obtained 0.4 years after starting antiretroviral therapy. These TCRs come from a man younger than 35 with HIV.

This sequence joins TRBV10-3 and TRBJ1-1; D ambiguous. Trimming took off 4 bases at V and 2 bases at J, with 5 bases between the two ends. The CDR3 totals 12 residues. Germline V gene data show CDR1 as ENHRY and CDR2 as SYGVKD. CDR3 amino acids: CAISASNTEAFF. CDR3 sequence (DNA): TGTGCCATCAGTGCGTCCAACACTGAAGCTTTCTTT.

The chain combines TRBV27 with TRBJ1-5; 8 bases align to TRBD1. The CDR3 covers 14 residues. V shed 6 bases and J 8 bases; nucleotides not matched to a gene: 9. Germline lookup yields CDR1 MNHEY and CDR2 SMNVEV (reference sequence). CDR3 nucleotides: TGTGCCAGCAGGACACAGGGGGGGGGAGAGCCCCAGCATTTT. It codes for CASRTQGGGEPQHF.

This clone turned up a few times. This rearrangement joins TRBV6-1 to TRBJ1-5; a weak D match, TRBD1 (6 bases). There are 15 residues in the CDR3. V was pared by 0 bases and J by 8 bases, with 14 bases between. The germline CDR1 and CDR2 sequences are MNHNS and SASEGT. The DNA for the CDR3 is TGTGCCAGCAGTGAAGCGCACGGGGGCGTCGAGCCCCAGCATTTT. Amino acids: CASSEAHGGVEPQHF.